What follows is one T cell receptor (beta chain) and its context. This specimen comes from a study of blood T cell repertoires in COVID-19. For the study at large: Researchers got acute and convalescent COVID-19 samples from the United States, Italy and Spain.

Original handling: Estimation of nucleated cell counts was performed using reference gene primer amplification. This table comes from immunoSEQ multiplex PCR, and its TCRdb copy is limited to in-frame clones, with some not included. The D gene and trimming were derived from the DNA, and the V and J assignments and clone size from that table. The table includes about 230,000 clones, over 75% detected once. There are 15 residues in the CDR3. CDR1 is MNHEY, CDR2 SVGAGI, per germline. The germline V and J ends were trimmed by 0 bases and 3 bases, with 11 bases remaining between them. Sequenced input: peripheral blood. This receptor was identified in a man aged 50 or older with COVID-19, enrolled during active disease. The genes are TRBV6-5 and TRBJ1-2, with D tentatively TRBD1 (5 bases). The chain's CDR3 is CASSYSAGWHYGYTF. The CDR3 DNA reads as TGTGCCAGCAGTTACTCGGCAGGGTGGCACTATGGCTACACCTTC.